Below, 15 T cell receptor beta chains from the same sample are listed, as sequenced in a study of T-cell reconstitution after alpha-beta-depleted transplantation in children. Unique molecular identifiers were incorporated during preparation of the TCRbeta library. TCRdb ran MiXCR on the PCR reads and lists one entry per CDR3 protein. The sample yields 73,000 or so distinct CDR3 sequences, over 4.5% seen once. This material consisted of PBMCs, mostly from graft donor cells, taken 180 days after TCRalphabeta/CD19-depleted stem cell transplant. These receptor sequences come from a boy under two years old who had a stem cell transplant for acute myeloid leukemia, so the T cells may come from the graft donor.

This clonotype has ten or more counts. This rearrangement joins TRBV11-2 to TRBJ2-2; 7 bases match TRBD2. Germline V gene sequence: CDR1 SGHAT, CDR2 FQNNGV. With 4 bases clipped from V and 1 base from J, the junction kept 0 bases outside the gene matches. The length of the CDR3 is 14 residues. The CDR3 spells CASSSSGNTGELFF. The CDR3 nucleotides are TGTGCCAGCAGCTCTAGCGGGAACACCGGGGAGCTGTTTTTT.

This clonotype was observed a handful of times. This sequence joins TRBV23-1 and TRBJ2-5; 11 bases are a match to TRBD1. TRBV23-1 is annotated as an ORF whose role is uncertain. The CDR3 runs 19 residues. The V segment lost 2 bases and the J segment 5 bases; nucleotides outside the gene matches: 16. The CDR3, as DNA: TGCGCCAGCAGTCAACCAATGAGGGACAGGGGGTGGACAAACGAGACCCAGTACTTC. It is translated as CASSQPMRDRGWTNETQYF.

The chain is built from TRBV20-1 and TRBJ2-7; no definite D call. The CDR3 loop spans 13 amino acids. V lost 3 bases and J 0 bases, leaving 9 bases between the germline ends. Germline-derived CDR1 and CDR2 are DFQATT and SNEGSKA (reference sequence). The CDR3 loop is CSARVESSYEQYF. CDR3 bases: TGCAGTGCTAGGGTAGAAAGCTCCTACGAGCAGTACTTC.

This clonotype came up many times. The V gene is TRBV27, the J gene TRBJ2-3; 8 nucleotides line up with TRBD1. The trim removed 5 bases at V and 6 bases at J, leaving 10 bases unmatched. This CDR3 is 15 amino acids long. Germline CDR1 MNHEY, CDR2 SMNVEV (reference sequence). The CDR3 bases are TGTGCCAGCAGTCTACGGACAGGGAGGTGGGATACGCAGTATTTT. As protein: CASSLRTGRWDTQYF.

This clonotype occurred many times. V and J are TRBV19 and TRBJ1-5; D might be TRBD1 (6 bases). The CDR3 length is 15 residues. In germline, CDR1 is LNHDA, CDR2 SQIVND (reference sequence). The V end was cut by 6 bases, the J end by 1 base, with 13 bases between. The CDR3 nucleotides are TGTGCCAGTAGCCTCCCCGACAGGAGCAATCAGCCCCAGCATTTT. Protein: CASSLPDRSNQPQHF.

This rearrangement joins TRBV5-8 to TRBJ2-4; D not certain. Trimming left V 4 bases short and J 0 bases short, with 14 bases between. The germline CDR1 and CDR2 sequences are SGHTS and YDEGEE. This CDR3 spans 16 amino acids. CDR3 bases: TGTGCCAGCAGCCCCGCGACAAACCTAGCCAAAAACATTCAGTACTTC. It codes for CASSPATNLAKNIQYF.

In its sample, this clonotype was seen many times. The V and J genes are TRBV12-3 or TRBV12-4 and TRBJ1-2; the match to TRBD1 covers 8 bases. This CDR3 comprises 15 residues. V was clipped by 5 bases and J by 4 bases; unmatched bases: 9. CDR3 residues: CASSPTTGVSYGYTF. The DNA for the CDR3 is TGTGCCAGCAGTCCGACGACAGGGGTTAGCTATGGCTACACCTTC.

The table lists this clonotype with many counts. The gene calls are TRBV5-8 and TRBJ1-1; TRBD1 agrees at 8 bases. The V gene's germline CDR1 is SGHTS and CDR2 YDEGEE. After removal of 4 bases from V and 1 base from J, the junction contained 6 bases not matched to a gene. This CDR3 is built from 15 residues. In nucleotides, the CDR3 is TGTGCCAGCAGCCCCCAGGGGGCTGGGAACACTGAAGCTTTCTTT. Translation gives CASSPQGAGNTEAFF. Looking up the rest from reference TRBV5-8 and TRBJ1-1 gives the full variable domain: EAGVTQSPTHLIKTRGQQATLRCSPISGHTSVYWYQQALGLGLQFLLWYDEGEERNRGNFPPRFSGRQFPNYSSELNVNALELEDSALYLCASSPQGAGNTEAFFGQGTRLTVV.

This clonotype was seen many times. The chain couples TRBV11-2 to TRBJ1-4; 7 bases are a match to TRBD1. The CDR3 runs to 14 residues. Germline CDR1 reads SGHAT; CDR2 reads FQNNGV. Unmatched junction bases numbered 6, after V lost 5 bases and J lost 6 bases. The CDR3 DNA reads as TGTGCCAGCAGCCCAGACAGGGTCTATGAAAAACTGTTTTTT. Translating gives CASSPDRVYEKLFF.

This clonotype was seen repeatedly, ten times or more. The chain joins TRBV19 to TRBJ2-1; 7 bases are a match to TRBD1. Unmatched junction bases numbered 3, after V lost 4 bases and J lost 0 bases. The CDR3 sequence is 15 residues long. CDR1 is LNHDA, CDR2 SQIVND, per germline (reference sequence). The CDR3 loop reads CASSTGTVSYNEQFF. The CDR3 coding sequence is TGTGCCAGTAGTACTGGGACAGTCTCCTACAATGAGCAGTTCTTC.

This clonotype was observed many times. This chain joins TRBV4-3 and TRBJ2-7, with D unresolved. The V gene's germline CDR1 is LGHNA and CDR2 YSLEER. Trimming removed 4 bases from V and 3 bases from J, with 13 bases in between. The CDR3 has 14 amino acids. The DNA of the CDR3 is TGCGCCAGCAGCCCCGCTTACGGCTTCTACGAGCAGTACTTC. Translating gives CASSPAYGFYEQYF.

This clonotype was picked up many times. The CDR3 region has the DNA TGCAGTGCCCCACAGGGCTACGAGCAGTACTTC. This sequence encodes CSAPQGYEQYF. The rearrangement links TRBV20-1 to TRBJ2-7; a weak D match, TRBD1 (6 bases). The germline CDR1 and CDR2 sequences are DFQATT and SNEGSKA (reference sequence). This CDR3 contains 11 residues. Deletions cut 6 bases from V and 3 bases from J, with 9 bases between.

In its sample, this clonotype was seen many times. The J gene is TRBJ1-2, the V gene TRBV19; unclear D gene. With 5 bases removed from V and 0 bases from J, the gap between germline ends came to 4 bases. The CDR3 consists of 12 residues. Per germline, CDR1 LNHDA and CDR2 SQIVND (reference sequence). The CDR3 DNA sequence: TGTGCCAGTAGTCCAGCTAACTATGGCTACACCTTC. Amino acid sequence: CASSPANYGYTF.

There are many counts of this clonotype. V usage is TRBV19 and J usage is TRBJ1-2, with TRBD1 matching 9 bases. CDR3 length: 14 amino acids. Germline CDR1 reads LNHDA; CDR2 reads SQIVND (reference sequence). V was pared by 3 bases and J by 4 bases, with 3 bases of the junction left unmatched. CDR3 protein: CASSMGQGAYGYTF. DNA of the CDR3: TGTGCCAGTAGTATGGGACAGGGCGCCTATGGCTACACCTTC.

This clonotype was seen at least ten times. This chain links TRBV5-1 with TRBJ1-1; no clear D gene. Between the trimmed V and J ends, which lost 0 bases and 0 bases, there was a span of 9 bases. The CDR3 is 15 amino acids. Germline assignment: CDR1 SGHRS and CDR2 YFSETQ. CDR3 nucleotides: TGCGCCAGCAGCTTGGGGTCGGTACTGAACACTGAAGCTTTCTTT. Amino acid sequence: CASSLGSVLNTEAFF.